This passage covers 24 T cell receptor beta chains from one sample sequenced in a study of blood T cell repertoires in COVID-19. This table comes from immunoSEQ multiplex PCR, and its TCRdb copy is limited to in-frame clones, with some not included. The sample holds some 150,000 clones, roughly 82% seen once. Sample: peripheral blood. These receptors were obtained from a woman aged 45-65 years in a cohort sampled during active or convalescent COVID-19.

This clone showed up just once. The genes are TRBV19 and TRBJ2-7; 7 bases fit TRBD1. CDR1 is LNHDA, CDR2 SQIVND, per germline (reference sequence). The V and J ends lost 2 bases and 9 bases, in that order; junction bases with no gene match: 10. This CDR3 is 14 amino acids long. In DNA form, the CDR3 reads TGTGCCAGTAGTATAACCGACAGGGCGGTGGCGCAGTACTTC. It codes for CASSITDRAVAQYF.

This chain connects TRBV3-1 (or the pseudogene TRBV3-2) to TRBJ1-1; D is uncertain. V lost 0 bases and J 11 bases, leaving 10 bases between the germline ends. Germline V gene sequence: CDR1 LGHDT, CDR2 YNNKEL (reference sequence). The CDR3 spans 12 residues. CDR3: CASSQDFSGAFF. The CDR3 nucleotides are TGTGCCAGCAGCCAAGATTTCTCCGGGGCTTTCTTT.

This clone occurred many times. The chain joins TRBV19 to TRBJ1-2; 9 bases are a match to TRBD1. The CDR3 totals 16 residues. The ends lost 1 base at V and 7 bases at J; junction bases unmatched: 10. Germline assignment: CDR1 LNHDA and CDR2 SQIVND (reference sequence). CDR3 nucleotides: TGTGCCAGTAGTATAGGGGGACAGGGAGCCGCGAGTGGCTACACCTTC. This codes for CASSIGGQGAASGYTF.

The chain joins TRBV30 to TRBJ1-4, with a tentative D call TRBD1 (6 bases). The CDR3 loop spans 14 amino acids. V lost 0 bases, J lost 8 bases, and 13 bases lay in between. Germline V gives CDR1 GTSNPN, CDR2 SVGIG (reference sequence). CDR3 DNA: TGTGCCTGGAGTGTCGGGGGGGCTGGGGAAAAACTGTTTTTT. Translation: CAWSVGGAGEKLFF.

The rearrangement uses TRBV19 and TRBJ1-2; 8 bases match TRBD1. This CDR3 has 14 residues. Germline V gene data show CDR1 as LNHDA and CDR2 as SQIVND (reference sequence). After removal of 6 bases from V and 2 bases from J, the junction contained 5 bases not matched to a gene. CDR3: CASRAGQGNYGYTF. The CDR3 nucleotides are TGTGCCAGTAGAGCCGGACAGGGCAACTATGGCTACACCTTC.

The chain is built from TRBV3-1 (or the pseudogene TRBV3-2) and TRBJ2-5; 7 bases are a match to TRBD1. The CDR3 extends over 14 amino acids. Per germline, CDR1 LGHDT and CDR2 YNNKEL (reference sequence). The J segment lost 4 bases and the V segment lost 4 bases, leaving 6 bases of the junction unmatched. This CDR3 is CASSPQYRGETQYF. The CDR3 nucleotides are TGTGCCAGCAGCCCCCAGTACAGGGGAGAGACCCAGTACTTC.

The V call is TRBV6-5, the J call TRBJ2-7, with TRBD1 matching over 8 bases. This CDR3 comprises 15 residues. The V gene end was trimmed by 0 bases and the J gene end by 5 bases; junction bases not matched to a gene: 6. Germline V gene data show CDR1 as MNHEY and CDR2 as SVGAGI. CDR3 region: CASSYSWTGKNEQYF. Here the CDR3 DNA reads TGTGCCAGCAGTTACTCGTGGACAGGGAAGAACGAGCAGTACTTC.

The chain joins TRBV6-6 to TRBJ2-7; TRBD1 agrees at 10 bases. This CDR3 comprises 15 residues. Trimming cost V 2 bases and J 2 bases; bases outside gene matches: 3. Germline V gene lookup returns CDR1 MNHNY and CDR2 SVGAGI (reference sequence). CDR3 nucleotides: TGTGCCAGCAGTTACCCCGGGACAGGGGCCTACGAGCAGTACTTC. It specifies CASSYPGTGAYEQYF.

The V gene is TRBV19, the J gene TRBJ2-5; 10 bases match TRBD1. V trimming: 4 bases; J trimming: 2 bases; junction bases outside the gene matches: 4. CDR1 LNHDA and CDR2 SQIVND come from the germline V gene (reference sequence). CDR3 length: 15 amino acids. The chain's CDR3 is CASSSEDRGQETQYF. DNA of the CDR3: TGTGCCAGTAGTAGCGAGGACAGGGGGCAAGAGACCCAGTACTTC.

The V and J genes are TRBV7-3 and TRBJ1-4; possible D gene TRBD1, 5 bases. CDR3 size: 15 residues. CDR1 is SGHTA, CDR2 FQGTGA, per germline. V lost 5 bases and J lost 0, with 10 bases in between. The CDR3 DNA reads as TGTGCCAGCAGCGCCACAGGAGCAACTAATGAAAAACTGTTTTTT. Translated, it gives CASSATGATNEKLFF.

In its sample, this clone was seen once. The chain combines TRBV27 with TRBJ2-5; 7 nucleotides agree with TRBD2. V was pared by 5 bases and J by 4 bases, with 13 bases of the junction left unmatched. The CDR3 runs to 16 residues. Looked up from germline, CDR1 is MNHEY and CDR2 is SMNVEV (reference sequence). CDR3: CASSPRRGGGVETQYF. DNA for the CDR3: TGTGCCAGCAGTCCGCGTCGGGGCGGGGGTGTAGAGACCCAGTACTTC.

The CDR3 bases are TGTGCCAGCAGCTTATTAGGGGGTAAGTTGCAGCCCCAGCATTTT. It encodes CASSLLGGKLQPQHF. The chain couples TRBV11-3 to TRBJ1-5; perhaps TRBD1 as D (6 bases). This CDR3 is 15 amino acids long. Germline CDR1 SGHNT, CDR2 YENEEA. V was shortened by 2 bases and J by 7 bases, with 15 bases between the two germline ends.

V is TRBV24-1 and J is TRBJ2-3, with a weak D call TRBD2 (7 bases). CDR1 is KGHDR and CDR2 is SFDVKD in the germline V gene. Between the trimmed V and J ends, which lost 7 bases and 3 bases, there was a span of 13 bases. This CDR3 spans 14 amino acids. The DNA of the CDR3 is TGTGCCACCAGGGGGGCGGGGGCAACAGATACGCAGTATTTT. Translated, it gives CATRGAGATDTQYF.

The chain employs TRBV4-3 and TRBJ1-4, with D possibly matching TRBD1 (6 bases). The CDR3 runs 13 residues. Germline V gene lookup returns CDR1 LGHNA and CDR2 YSLEER. Trimming took 6 bases from V and 7 from J, leaving 12 bases between them. The CDR3 nucleotides are TGCGCCAGCAGTAGACAGGATGGTGAAAAACTGTTTTTT. It encodes CASSRQDGEKLFF.

V gene TRBV7-9 combines with J gene TRBJ2-1; 8 nucleotides match TRBD2. The junction had 7 bases not matched to a gene; V was cut back by 4 bases and J by 5 bases. Per the germline V gene, CDR1 is SEHNR and CDR2 is FQNEAQ (reference sequence). There are 15 residues in the CDR3. In DNA form, the CDR3 reads TGTGCCAGCAGCTCGAACCCACTAGCGGACAATGAGCAGTTCTTC. It encodes CASSSNPLADNEQFF. Drawing the rest from reference TRBV7-9 and TRBJ2-1, the complete variable domain is DTGVSQNPRHKITKRGQNVTFRCDPISEHNRLYWYRQTLGQGPEFLTYFQNEAQLEKSRLLSDRFSAERPKGSFSTLEIQRTEQGDSAMYLCASSSNPLADNEQFFGPGTRLTVL.

V usage is TRBV5-1 and J usage is TRBJ2-2; D might be TRBD2 (6 bases). The CDR3 is made up of 15 amino acids. Trimming took 0 bases from V and 6 from J, leaving 12 bases between them. The germline V gene encodes CDR1 SGHRS and CDR2 YFSETQ. CDR3 in amino acids: CASSLDRGSAGELFF. CDR3 DNA: TGCGCCAGCAGCTTGGATCGGGGGTCCGCCGGGGAGCTGTTTTTT.

The chain couples TRBV3-1 (or the pseudogene TRBV3-2) to TRBJ2-2, with a possible D match to TRBD2 (5 bases). CDR1 and CDR2 (germline): LGHDT, YNNKEL (reference sequence). The CDR3 runs 13 residues. V lost 3 bases, J lost 4 bases, and 6 bases lay in between. This CDR3 is CASSQRVTGELFF. The CDR3 coding sequence is TGTGCCAGCAGCCAGAGGGTCACCGGGGAGCTGTTTTTT.

This clone was counted between two and nine times. The chain uses TRBV18 and TRBJ2-3, with 7 nucleotides matching TRBD2. The junction had 5 bases not matched to a gene; V was cut back by 5 bases and J by 3 bases. Germline CDR1 reads KGHSH; CDR2 reads LQKENI. The CDR3 contains 14 residues. In nucleotides, the CDR3 is TGTGCCAGCTCAACGACTAGCCGAACAGATACGCAGTATTTT. Its protein product is CASSTTSRTDTQYF. The whole variable domain, filled in from reference TRBV18 and TRBJ2-3, reads NAGVMQNPRHLVRRRGQEARLRCSPMKGHSHVYWYRQLPEEGLKFMVYLQKENIIDESGMPKERFSAEFPKEGPSILRIQQVVRGDSAAYFCASSTTSRTDTQYFGPGTRLTVL.

This chain links TRBV2 with TRBJ1-3, with 8 nucleotides matching TRBD1. CDR1 is SNHLY and CDR2 is FYNNEI in the germline V gene. The CDR3 extends over 16 amino acids. J was trimmed by 0 bases and V by 5 bases; bases with no gene match: 6. DNA for the CDR3: TGTGCCAGCAGTAGACAGGGGTCAGGCTCTGGAAACACCATATATTTT. Translating gives CASSRQGSGSGNTIYF.

This sequence joins TRBV23-1 and TRBJ2-3; a weak D match, TRBD2 (7 bases). TRBV23-1 is identified as an open reading frame with a role that is uncertain. The CDR3 sequence is 17 residues long. V was trimmed by 3 bases and J by 9 bases, leaving 25 bases between them. The CDR3 sequence: CASSQGRGGPFQWTQYF. In DNA, the CDR3 is TGCGCCAGCAGTCAGGGTCGCGGGGGCCCTTTCCAATGGACGCAGTATTTT.

V is TRBV28 and J is TRBJ1-1; TRBD1 matches at 12 bases. Germline loops: CDR1 MDHEN, CDR2 SYDVKM. The V gene end was trimmed by 4 bases and the J gene end by 3 bases; junction bases not matched to a gene: 3. The CDR3 spans 15 residues. The chain's CDR3 is CASSSGQGADTEAFF. CDR3 in DNA: TGTGCCAGCAGTTCGGGACAGGGGGCTGACACTGAAGCTTTCTTT.

This clone appeared once. This chain links TRBV7-2 with TRBJ2-5, with TRBD2 identical over 7 bases. The J segment lost 1 base and the V segment lost 1 base, leaving 6 bases of the junction unmatched. The CDR3 runs to 16 residues. Germline loops: CDR1 SGHTA, CDR2 FQGNSA. The CDR3 DNA reads as TGTGCCAGCAGCTTAGTTCCTAGCGGCCTCCAAGAGACCCAGTACTTC. Protein: CASSLVPSGLQETQYF.

The V gene is TRBV6-6, the J gene TRBJ1-4; 9 nucleotides agree with TRBD1. V was pared by 6 bases and J by 7 bases, with 6 bases of the junction left unmatched. CDR3 length: 14 residues. Germline V gives CDR1 MNHNY, CDR2 SVGAGI (reference sequence). The CDR3: CASSRQGVSEKLFF. The CDR3 DNA follows: TGTGCCAGCAGCCGACAGGGGGTTAGTGAAAAACTGTTTTTT.

V gene TRBV4-3 combines with J gene TRBJ1-5; perhaps TRBD1 as D (5 bases). The V end lost 1 base, the J end lost 7 bases, and 14 bases lay between the germline ends. This CDR3 comprises 15 residues. Germline CDR1 reads LGHNA; CDR2 reads YSLEER. In nucleotides, the CDR3 is TGCGCCAGCAGCCAAGGGGCTACAGGAGAGCAGCCCCAGCATTTT. It yields the protein CASSQGATGEQPQHF.